These 15 T cell receptor beta chains came from one sample sequenced in a study of control samples from healthy donors and cancer patients. TCRdb keeps only in-frame clones here, not all; method: immunoSEQ multiplex PCR. Seen here are 150,000 to 200,000 clones, 75% to 95% observed once, and the top ten hold 2%. The sequenced material came from blood. These receptors were collected from a woman in her thirties or forties in good health.

This chain connects TRBV5-1 to TRBJ1-2, with unresolved D. CDR3 length equals 12 residues. The V end was cut by 2 bases, the J end by 1 base, with 3 bases between. Per the germline V gene, CDR1 is SGHRS and CDR2 is YFSETQ. CDR3 protein: CASSLSNYGYTF. CDR3 nucleotides: TGCGCCAGCAGCTTAAGTAACTATGGCTACACCTTC.

The V and J genes are TRBV19 and TRBJ2-1, with 9 bases identical to TRBD2. The trim removed 8 bases at V and 6 bases at J, leaving 11 bases unmatched. CDR3 length: 15 residues. CDR1 and CDR2 (germline): LNHDA, SQIVND (reference sequence). CDR3 residues: CASWEIAGASNEQFF. In nucleotides, the CDR3 is TGTGCCAGTTGGGAGATAGCGGGGGCTTCCAATGAGCAGTTCTTC.

The J gene is TRBJ2-3, the V gene TRBV7-3; unclear D gene. Germline values: CDR1 SGHTA, CDR2 FQGTGA. Trimming left V 0 bases short and J 1 base short, with 5 bases between. The CDR3 consists of 14 residues. CDR3: CASSLTLRTDTQYF. The CDR3 region has the DNA TGTGCCAGCAGCTTAACACTACGCACAGATACGCAGTATTTT.

This chain uses TRBV5-1 with TRBJ2-1; D is perhaps TRBD2 (5 bases). In germline, CDR1 is SGHRS, CDR2 YFSETQ. The CDR3 loop spans 17 amino acids. V lost 1 base, J lost 2 bases, and 16 bases lay in between. The CDR3 region is CASSLPPGGPTYNEQFF. CDR3 in DNA: TGCGCCAGCAGCTTGCCCCCTGGCGGGCCAACCTACAATGAGCAGTTCTTC.

This clone is a singleton in its sample. The chain joins TRBV12-5 to TRBJ2-1; D call uncertain. In germline, CDR1 is LGHNT, CDR2 FRNRAP. The CDR3 length is 13 residues. Trimming stripped 7 bases from V and 0 bases from J, with 7 bases between. Here the CDR3 reads CASVASSYNEQFF. The CDR3 bases are TGTGCTAGTGTGGCTAGCTCCTACAATGAGCAGTTCTTC.

V gene TRBV4-2 combines with J gene TRBJ2-7, with D possibly TRBD1 on 6 matching bases. This CDR3 has 12 amino acids. Trimming stripped 5 bases from V and 2 bases from J, with 7 bases between. CDR1 is LGHNA, CDR2 YNFKEQ, per germline. CDR3 sequence: CASSKGAYEQYF. The CDR3 nucleotides read TGTGCCAGCAGCAAGGGGGCCTACGAGCAGTACTTC.

This clone was found once. The chain joins TRBV29-1 to TRBJ1-2, with unresolved D. The CDR3 is 12 residues long. Trimming took off 5 bases at V and 4 bases at J, with 11 bases between the two ends. CDR1 is SQVTM and CDR2 is ANQGSEA in the germline V gene. DNA of the CDR3: TGCAGCGTTTCTGTCGGTGGCTATGGCTACACCTTC. Translating gives CSVSVGGYGYTF.

This clone has a single count. V is TRBV12-3 or TRBV12-4 and J is TRBJ2-7, with D tentatively TRBD2 (6 bases). Between the trimmed V and J ends, which lost 2 bases and 6 bases, there was a span of 11 bases. The CDR3 is 13 amino acids. The chain's CDR3 is CASSLSGVAEQYF. CDR3 nucleotides: TGTGCCAGCAGTTTATCGGGGGTTGCCGAGCAGTACTTC.

V is TRBV5-1 and J is TRBJ1-2; D call uncertain. The V gene lost 0 bases and the J gene lost 0 bases, with 3 bases spanning the gap. This CDR3 has 13 amino acids. Germline CDR1 and CDR2: SGHRS and YFSETQ. The CDR3 region is CASSLGANYGYTF. The DNA of the CDR3 is TGCGCCAGCAGCTTGGGGGCTAACTATGGCTACACCTTC.

The chain carries TRBV2 and TRBJ2-5; 14 bases fit TRBD2. CDR3 length equals 17 residues. J lost 4 bases, V lost 4 bases, and 8 bases had no gene match. Germline CDR1 and CDR2: SNHLY and FYNNEI. The CDR3 spells CASSAGTSGGMRETQYF. DNA for the CDR3: TGTGCCAGCAGTGCGGGGACTAGCGGGGGTATGCGAGAGACCCAGTACTTC. Full variable domain (outside the CDR3, taken from reference TRBV2 and TRBJ2-5): EPEVTQTPSHQVTQMGQEVILRCVPISNHLYFYWYRQILGQKVEFLVSFYNNEISEKSEIFDDQFSVERPDGSNFTLKIRSTKLEDSAMYFCASSAGTSGGMRETQYFGPGTRLLVL.

The genes are TRBV12-3 or TRBV12-4 and TRBJ1-2; a possible D gene is TRBD1 (5 bases). V was clipped by 3 bases and J by 7 bases, with 9 bases between them. CDR3 length: 12 amino acids. The CDR3 bases are TGTGCCAGCAGTTTTAGCAGGGCTGGCTACACCTTC. Amino acid sequence: CASSFSRAGYTF.

This clone has only one observation. This chain links TRBV5-1 with TRBJ2-1; 12 positions agree with TRBD2. CDR3 length: 16 residues. Germline V lookup: CDR1 SGHRS, CDR2 YFSETQ. J gave up 1 base and V 2 bases, and 1 base lay outside the gene matches. CDR3 nucleotide sequence: TGCGCCAGCAGCTTCGGACTAGCGGGGTCCTACAATGAGCAGTTCTTC. Amino acids: CASSFGLAGSYNEQFF.

The chain couples TRBV28 to TRBJ2-3; no clear D. V was shortened by 5 bases and J by 1 base, with 13 bases between the two germline ends. Germline-derived CDR1 and CDR2 are MDHEN and SYDVKM. The CDR3 covers 15 residues. The DNA of the CDR3 is TGTGCCAGCAGTCCCCCCCCTCCCCGCACAGATACGCAGTATTTT. Its translation is CASSPPPPRTDTQYF.

The genes are TRBV19 and TRBJ1-2; the D gene is possibly TRBD1 (5 bases). CDR1 is LNHDA, CDR2 SQIVND, per germline (reference sequence). The CDR3 has 11 amino acids. The germline V and J ends were trimmed by 10 bases and 8 bases, with 14 bases remaining between them. Here the CDR3 reads CATAGGLGYTF. DNA for the CDR3: TGTGCCACCGCTGGGGGATTAGGCTACACCTTC.

The chain has TRBV5-1 and TRBJ2-7; possible D gene TRBD1, 8 bases. V was shortened by 1 base and J by 5 bases, with 25 bases between the two germline ends. From germline, CDR1 is SGHRS and CDR2 YFSETQ. CDR3 length: 18 residues. The DNA of the CDR3 is TGCGCCAGCAGCTTGTCCTCTGAGGACAGGGAGGGAGGCCACGAGCAGTACTTC. This sequence encodes CASSLSSEDREGGHEQYF.